These 7 T cell receptor beta chains originate from one sample sequenced in a study of radiation and T cells in renal cell carcinoma. Repertoires were generated with immunoSEQ multiplex PCR, while TCRdb's copy carries only in-frame clones and drops some. The sample holds under 200,000 clones, 88% seen once. Sample time point: blood 4 weeks post-SBRT, at nephrectomy. Specified treatment: 15 Gy SBRT to primary tumor, nephrectomy 4 weeks later. The source material was blood, sampled from a patient whose treatment included radiotherapy and nephrectomy. All receptors come from a woman aged 50 to 60 with renal cell carcinoma.

The chain is built from TRBV27 and TRBJ1-3; no reliable D call. This CDR3 comprises 17 residues. The germline CDR1 and CDR2 sequences are MNHEY and SMNVEV (reference sequence). The V and J ends lost 4 bases and 1 base respectively, with 17 bases between them. DNA for the CDR3: TGTGCCAGCAGTTCTTTAGACGGAAACCCTTCTGGAAACACCATATATTTT. It codes for CASSSLDGNPSGNTIYF.

The chain combines TRBV11-3 with TRBJ2-3; D is possibly TRBD1 (5 bases). The CDR3 contains 14 residues. Trimming pared 3 bases from V and 1 base from J, leaving 8 bases between. CDR1 and CDR2 from the germline V gene are SGHNT and YENEEA. In DNA, the CDR3 is TGTGCCAGCAGCTTGACAGCCGGCACAGATACGCAGTATTTT. Amino acid sequence: CASSLTAGTDTQYF.

The rearrangement links TRBV15 to TRBJ2-3; D perhaps matches TRBD2 (5 bases). The CDR3 length is 17 residues. In germline, CDR1 is LNHNV, CDR2 YYDKDF (reference sequence). V lost 3 bases and J lost 0, with 16 bases in between. The CDR3 DNA reads as TGTGCCACCAGCAGTCACCCGACGGAGGATAGCACAGATACGCAGTATTTT. Its protein is CATSSHPTEDSTDTQYF. The full variable domain, in which reference TRBV15 and TRBJ2-3 provide the parts outside the CDR3, is DAMVIQNPRYQVTQFGKPVTLSCSQTLNHNVMYWYQQKSSQAPKLLFHYYDKDFNNEADTPDNFQSRRPNTSFCFLDIRSPGLGDTAMYLCATSSHPTEDSTDTQYFGPGTRLTVL.

This clone came up once. The chain employs TRBV7-8 and TRBJ2-1, with D possibly matching TRBD2 (6 bases). The CDR3 consists of 16 residues. Germline V gives CDR1 SGHVS, CDR2 FQNEAQ. The V end was cut by 3 bases, the J end by 8 bases, with 20 bases between. In nucleotides, the CDR3 is TGTGCCAGCAGCTTGGGGACTGACCCCGTGGTGGATGAGCAGTTCTTC. Protein sequence: CASSLGTDPVVDEQFF.

This chain uses TRBV4-1 with TRBJ2-5, with 8 bases that match TRBD2. The germline V gene encodes CDR1 MGHRA and CDR2 YSYEKL. This CDR3 has 15 residues. Germline trimming cut 0 bases from V and 5 bases from J; bases unmatched to any gene: 5. CDR3 DNA sequence: TGCGCCAGCAGCCAAGAGGGCGGGGGGTTCGAGACCCAGTACTTC. Residues: CASSQEGGGFETQYF.

This chain links TRBV4-2 with TRBJ1-1; D might be TRBD1 (6 bases). Trimming shortened V by 1 base and J by 5 bases, and 11 bases separated the two germline ends. The CDR3 is 14 residues long. Germline CDR1 and CDR2: LGHNA and YNFKEQ. CDR3 residues: CASSQVGADTEAFF. The CDR3 DNA reads TGTGCCAGCAGCCAAGTGGGGGCTGATACTGAAGCTTTCTTT.

The chain couples TRBV25-1 to TRBJ1-1; TRBD1 matches 7 bases. The trim removed 8 bases at V and 5 bases at J, leaving 8 bases unmatched. The CDR3 runs to 13 residues. Germline V gene data show CDR1 as MGHDK and CDR2 as SYGVNS. The CDR3 protein is CASANRGRTEAFF. The CDR3 DNA reads as TGTGCCAGCGCCAACAGGGGCCGGACTGAAGCTTTCTTT.